The next 11 T cell receptor beta chains were all read from a single sample in a study of beta chain features in type 1 diabetes. The investigators reverse transcribed all of the isolated RNA, so they sequenced expressed TCRB transcripts. Assay: immunoSEQ multiplex PCR; the TCRdb copy retains only in-frame clones and omits some. The sample lists almost 350,000 clones, roughly 8% occurring once. Sample: central memory CD4+ T cells from blood. All receptors derive from a woman younger than 30 in good health.

This chain uses TRBV7-2 with TRBJ2-1; weak D call: TRBD1 (6 bases). Deletions cut 5 bases from V and 7 bases from J, with 18 bases between. There are 15 residues in the CDR3. CDR1 and CDR2 from the germline V gene are SGHTA and FQGNSA. The CDR3 protein is CASSQIGRGGNEQFF. CDR3 nucleotide sequence: TGTGCCAGCAGCCAGATAGGCAGGGGCGGAAATGAGCAGTTCTTC.

This clone was counted between two and nine times. The chain uses TRBV5-4 and TRBJ2-3; TRBD2 matches at 7 bases. V lost 4 bases and J lost 6; bases outside the gene matches: 14. The germline V gene has CDR1 SGHNT and CDR2 YYREEE (reference sequence). The CDR3 loop spans 16 amino acids. CDR3 in amino acids: CASSAGLSVRSDTQYF. CDR3 nucleotide sequence: TGTGCCAGCAGCGCGGGACTATCTGTGAGGTCCGATACGCAGTATTTT.

This clone turned up a few times. The chain combines TRBV2 with TRBJ1-1; D may be TRBD1 (5 bases). V was pared by 4 bases and J by 9 bases, with 9 bases between. The CDR3 extends over 11 amino acids. Germline assignment: CDR1 SNHLY and CDR2 FYNNEI. In DNA form, the CDR3 reads TGTGCCAGCAGTGTGGAGGACAAAGCTTTCTTT. Residues: CASSVEDKAFF.

Comments on this clone: The junction departs from the called germline gene at one end, perhaps through a read error. This chain joins TRBV7-2 and TRBJ1-4; no clear D gene. Germline CDR1 SGHTA, CDR2 FQGNSA. This CDR3 has 16 amino acids. The CDR3 is CASSLGLAATNEKLFF. The DNA for the CDR3 is TGTGCAAGCAGCTTAGGGTTGGCAGCAACTAATGAAAAACTGTTTTTT.

This clone was detected only a few times. The chain is built from TRBV7-8 and TRBJ2-7, with a tentative D call TRBD2 (6 bases). The CDR3 has 14 amino acids. V was pared by 4 bases and J by 0 bases, with 10 bases between. The germline gives CDR1 SGHVS, CDR2 FQNEAQ. The CDR3 is CASSWSGLSYEQYF. The CDR3 DNA follows: TGTGCCAGCAGCTGGAGCGGGCTCTCCTACGAGCAGTACTTC.

The table lists this clone with a few counts. The chain employs TRBV6-5 and TRBJ1-5, with 7 bases matching TRBD1. Losses at the gene ends were 6 bases for V and 7 bases for J; bases not matched to a gene: 6. Germline CDR1 is MNHEY and CDR2 is SVGAGI. The CDR3 is made up of 13 amino acids. Here the CDR3 DNA reads TGTGCCAGCAGCTACGACAGGGAACAGCCCCAGCATTTT. Protein sequence: CASSYDREQPQHF.

V usage is TRBV6-5 and J usage is TRBJ2-7; TRBD1 agrees at 9 bases. Germline loops: CDR1 MNHEY, CDR2 SVGAGI. The V segment lost 5 bases and the J segment 1 base; nucleotides outside the gene matches: 6. CDR3 length: 15 residues. The CDR3 here is CASSRGQGISYEQYF. CDR3 nucleotide sequence: TGTGCCAGCAGTAGAGGACAGGGGATATCCTACGAGCAGTACTTC.

The rearrangement links TRBV5-6 to TRBJ2-6; D ambiguous. The germline V gene has CDR1 SGHDT and CDR2 YYEEEE. V gave up 5 bases and J gave up 2 bases, with 8 bases separating them. The CDR3 is 14 amino acids. This CDR3 reads CASSLDTGANVLTF. CDR3 DNA sequence: TGTGCCAGCAGTTTAGACACTGGGGCCAACGTCCTGACTTTC. The full variable domain, completed using reference TRBV5-6 and TRBJ2-6, is DAGVTQSPTHLIKTRGQQVTLRCSPKSGHDTVSWYQQALGQGPQFIFQYYEEEERQRGNFPDRFSGHQFPNYSSELNVNALLLGDSALYLCASSLDTGANVLTFGAGSRLTVL.

The table lists this clone with many counts. The genes are TRBV4-2 and TRBJ2-1; D is ambiguous. V was shortened by 4 bases and J by 2 bases, with 9 bases between the two germline ends. Germline CDR1 and CDR2: LGHNA and YNFKEQ. This CDR3 region has 14 residues. The CDR3 DNA follows: TGTGCCAGCAGCCCAGGCGATACCTACAATGAGCAGTTCTTC. Amino acids: CASSPGDTYNEQFF.

V is TRBV5-6 and J is TRBJ1-1; 8 nucleotides align to TRBD1. Trimming took 3 bases from V and 0 from J; bases not matched to a gene: 4. The germline CDR1 and CDR2 sequences are SGHDT and YYEEEE. This CDR3 is built from 15 residues. The CDR3 loop is CASSSAGGLNTEAFF. CDR3 DNA: TGTGCCAGCAGCTCCGCAGGGGGCCTGAACACTGAAGCTTTCTTT.

As regards this clone: Mismatch with germline at one junction end may stem from a read error. This rearrangement joins TRBV15 to TRBJ2-3; TRBD1 or TRBD2 may be the D gene (5 bases each). The CDR3 runs 12 residues. Looked up from germline, CDR1 is LNHNV and CDR2 is YYDKDF (reference sequence). In nucleotides, the CDR3 is TGTGCCACCAGCGGAGAGGGGAATACGCAGTATTTT. Its translation is CATSGEGNTQYF.